The following is a T cell receptor (beta chain) sequence with its context. Antigen: not known. The V gene's germline CDR1 is MGHDK and CDR2 SYGVNS. The CDR3 is 11 residues long. The V and J ends lost 6 bases and 3 bases respectively, with 3 bases between them. The PCR ran on 60 Vbeta and 13 Jbeta primers. Assay used: immunoSEQ multiplex PCR; TCRdb lists only in-frame clones, some missing. The profile shows about 120,000 clones, around 84% of them singletons. This specimen comes from a study of cytomegalovirus exposure and HLA in healthy donors. Study results and caveats: Per a prior analysis, the majority of TCR beta V segments were productive roughly 87% or roughly 30% of the time. Near-uniform donor sequencing depth was presumed by presence/absence analyses. Researchers reported in a later analysis that a missense DCLRE1C variant was tied to TCR beta V- and J-gene trimming.

The origin of this receptor is a man aged 18-30 years in good health and CMV-seronegative. The specimen was PBMCs. The rearrangement joins TRBV25-1 to TRBJ1-3; D not resolved. The DNA of the CDR3 is TGTGCCAGCAGCTTTGGAAACACCATATATTTT. Translating it yields CASSFGNTIYF.